The text below deals with one T cell receptor (beta chain). The V segment lost 0 bases and the J segment 7 bases; nucleotides outside the gene matches: 6. The CDR3 runs to 14 residues. Germline V gene data show CDR1 as SGHRS and CDR2 as YFSETQ. This entry is derived from a study of T-cell memory formation after mild COVID-19. Via MiXCR, TCRdb re-called the 5' RACE reads, giving one row per CDR3 protein. The repertoire holds under 200,000 distinct CDR3 sequences, with approximately 12% as singletons. The V call is TRBV5-1, the J call TRBJ1-2, with 7 bases lining up with TRBD1. This sequence was found in a man younger than 30 who had mild COVID-19 (a few samples of this study predate the infection). Cell type and time point are not known. The sequenced sample was PBMCs or a T cell subset sorted from them (not recorded which). In nucleotides, the CDR3 is TGCGCCAGCAGCTTGGTCGACAGGGAAAGTGGCTACACCTTC. Translation: CASSLVDRESGYTF.